This T cell receptor (beta chain) was profiled in a study of T cell changes during pregnancy in multiple sclerosis. Assay used: immunoSEQ multiplex PCR; TCRdb lists only in-frame clones, some missing. The top ten hold roughly 3.3% of the sample, which has tens of thousands of clones, about 88% seen once. Trimming stripped 2 bases from V and 0 bases from J, with 5 bases between. CDR1 and CDR2 from the germline V gene are SGHDN and FVKESK. The CDR3 is 15 residues long. The source is a female donor with multiple sclerosis, enrolled in a pregnancy study. This chain uses TRBV14 with TRBJ2-6; D ambiguous. Specimen: peripheral blood, collected before pregnancy. DNA for the CDR3: TGTGCCAGCAGCCAACAGATCTCTGGGGCCAACGTCCTGACTTTC. It codes for CASSQQISGANVLTF. The whole variable domain, filled in from reference TRBV14 and TRBJ2-6, reads EAGVTQFPSHSVIEKGQTVTLRCDPISGHDNLYWYRRVMGKEIKFLLHFVKESKQDESGMPNNRFLAERTGGTYSTLKVQPAELEDSGVYFCASSQQISGANVLTFGAGSRLTVL.